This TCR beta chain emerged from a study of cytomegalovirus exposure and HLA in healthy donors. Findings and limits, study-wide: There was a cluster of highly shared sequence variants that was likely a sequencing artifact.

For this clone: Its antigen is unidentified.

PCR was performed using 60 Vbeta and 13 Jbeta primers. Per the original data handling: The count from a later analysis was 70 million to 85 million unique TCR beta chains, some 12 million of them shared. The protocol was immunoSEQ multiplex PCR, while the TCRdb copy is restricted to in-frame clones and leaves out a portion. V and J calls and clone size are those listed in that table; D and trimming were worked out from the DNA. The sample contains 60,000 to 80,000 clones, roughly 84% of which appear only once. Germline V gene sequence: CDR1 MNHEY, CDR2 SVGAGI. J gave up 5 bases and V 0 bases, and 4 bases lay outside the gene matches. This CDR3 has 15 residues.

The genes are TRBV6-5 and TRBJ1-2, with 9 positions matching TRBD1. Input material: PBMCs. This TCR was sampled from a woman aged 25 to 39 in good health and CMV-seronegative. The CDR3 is CASSYSGTGSYGYTF. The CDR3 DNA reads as TGTGCCAGCAGTTACTCCGGGACAGGGTCATATGGCTACACCTTC.